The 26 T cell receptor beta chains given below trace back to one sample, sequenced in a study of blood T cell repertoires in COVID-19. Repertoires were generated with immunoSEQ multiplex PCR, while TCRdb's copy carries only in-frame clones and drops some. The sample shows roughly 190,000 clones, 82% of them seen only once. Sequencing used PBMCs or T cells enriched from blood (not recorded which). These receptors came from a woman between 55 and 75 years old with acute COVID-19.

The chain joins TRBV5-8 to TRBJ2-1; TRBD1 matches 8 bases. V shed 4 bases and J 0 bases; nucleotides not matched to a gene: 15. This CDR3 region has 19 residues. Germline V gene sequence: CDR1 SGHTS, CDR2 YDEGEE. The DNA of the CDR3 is TGTGCCAGCAGCAAACTTACAGGGGACAGGACGATCTCCTACAATGAGCAGTTCTTC. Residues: CASSKLTGDRTISYNEQFF.

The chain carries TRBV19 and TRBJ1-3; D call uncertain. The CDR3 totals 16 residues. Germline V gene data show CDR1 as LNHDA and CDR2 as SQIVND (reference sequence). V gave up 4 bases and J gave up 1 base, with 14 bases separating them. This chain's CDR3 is CASSRRRSESGNTIYF. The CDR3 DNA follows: TGTGCCAGTAGTAGACGACGGAGTGAATCTGGAAACACCATATATTTT.

CDR3 coding DNA: TGTGCCAGCAGCCCCCGGGTCGAGGCTTTCTTT. Translating it yields CASSPRVEAFF. This chain uses TRBV7-8 with TRBJ1-1; D unclear. The CDR3 runs 11 residues. Per germline, CDR1 SGHVS and CDR2 FQNEAQ. Trimming stripped 5 bases from V and 11 bases from J, with 12 bases between.

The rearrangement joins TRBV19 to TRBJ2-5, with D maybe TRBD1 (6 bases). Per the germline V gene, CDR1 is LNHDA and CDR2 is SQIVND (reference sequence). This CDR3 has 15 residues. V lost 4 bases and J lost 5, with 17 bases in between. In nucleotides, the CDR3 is TGTGCCAGTAGTAACGACAGGCCAACCGGGGAGACCCAGTACTTC. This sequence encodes CASSNDRPTGETQYF.

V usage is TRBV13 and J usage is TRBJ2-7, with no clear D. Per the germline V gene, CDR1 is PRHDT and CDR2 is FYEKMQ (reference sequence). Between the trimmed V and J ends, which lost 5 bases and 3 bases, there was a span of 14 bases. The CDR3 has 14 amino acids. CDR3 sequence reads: CASSLTTRYYEQYF. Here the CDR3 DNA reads TGTGCCAGCAGCCTAACGACACGGTACTACGAGCAGTACTTC.

CDR3: CASWRGQTQYF. DNA for the CDR3: TGTGCCAGTTGGAGGGGACAGACCCAGTACTTC. The V call is TRBV28, the J call TRBJ2-5, with D possibly matching TRBD2 (6 bases). CDR1 is MDHEN, CDR2 SYDVKM, per germline. This CDR3 spans 11 amino acids. Between the trimmed V and J ends, which lost 9 bases and 6 bases, there was a span of 11 bases. The full variable domain, completed using reference TRBV28 and TRBJ2-5, is DVKVTQSSRYLVKRTGEKVFLECVQDMDHENMFWYRQDPGLGLRLIYFSYDVKMKEKGDIPEGYSVSREKKERFSLILESASTNQTSMYLCASWRGQTQYFGPGTRLLVL.

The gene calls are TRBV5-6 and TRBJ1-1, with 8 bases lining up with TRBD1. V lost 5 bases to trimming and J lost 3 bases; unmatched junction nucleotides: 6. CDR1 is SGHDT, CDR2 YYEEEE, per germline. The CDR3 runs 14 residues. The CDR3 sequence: CASSSYRGYTEAFF. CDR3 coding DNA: TGTGCCAGCAGTTCATACAGGGGGTACACTGAAGCTTTCTTT.

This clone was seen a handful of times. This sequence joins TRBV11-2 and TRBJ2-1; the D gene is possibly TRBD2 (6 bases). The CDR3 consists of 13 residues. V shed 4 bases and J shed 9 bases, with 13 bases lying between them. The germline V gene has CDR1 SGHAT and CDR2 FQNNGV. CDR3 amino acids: CASSYFGGPEQFF. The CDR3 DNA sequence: TGTGCCAGCAGCTACTTCGGAGGGCCTGAGCAGTTCTTC.

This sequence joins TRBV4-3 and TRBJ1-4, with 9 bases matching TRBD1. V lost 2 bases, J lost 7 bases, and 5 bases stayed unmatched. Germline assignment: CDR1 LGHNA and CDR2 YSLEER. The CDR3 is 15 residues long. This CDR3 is CASSQSGTGSEKLFF. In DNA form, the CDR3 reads TGCGCCAGCAGCCAATCCGGGACAGGGAGTGAAAAACTGTTTTTT.

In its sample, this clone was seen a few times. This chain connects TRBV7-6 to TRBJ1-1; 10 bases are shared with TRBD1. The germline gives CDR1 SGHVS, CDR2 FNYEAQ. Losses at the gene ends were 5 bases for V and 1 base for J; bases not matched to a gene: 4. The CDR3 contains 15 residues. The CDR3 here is CASSKGQGTNTEAFF. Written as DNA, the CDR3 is TGTGCCAGCAGCAAGGGACAGGGGACGAACACTGAAGCTTTCTTT. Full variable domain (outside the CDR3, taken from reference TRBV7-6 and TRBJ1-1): GAGVSQSPRYKVTKRGQDVALRCDPISGHVSLYWYRQALGQGPEFLTYFNYEAQQDKSGLPNDRFSAERPEGSISTLTIQRTEQRDSAMYRCASSKGQGTNTEAFFGQGTRLTVV.

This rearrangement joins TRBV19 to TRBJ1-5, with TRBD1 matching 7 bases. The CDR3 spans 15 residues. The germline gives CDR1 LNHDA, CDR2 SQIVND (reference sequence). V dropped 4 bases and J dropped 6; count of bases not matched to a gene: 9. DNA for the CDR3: TGTGCCAGTAGTACCGCCACAGGGGAGACTCAGCCCCAGCATTTT. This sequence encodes CASSTATGETQPQHF.

DNA of the CDR3: TGTGCCAGCAGCTCCGGGTCTTTAAGTGGCTACACCTTC. Protein sequence: CASSSGSLSGYTF. The chain links TRBV7-2 to TRBJ1-2; unclear D gene. CDR3 length equals 13 residues. V dropped 4 bases and J dropped 7 bases, with 13 bases sitting between them. Germline V CDR1 and CDR2: SGHTA, FQGNSA.

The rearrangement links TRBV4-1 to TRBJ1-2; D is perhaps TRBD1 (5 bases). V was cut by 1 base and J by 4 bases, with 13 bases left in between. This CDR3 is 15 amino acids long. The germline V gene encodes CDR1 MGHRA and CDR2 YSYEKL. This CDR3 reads CASSQGPGLGYGYTF. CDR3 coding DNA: TGCGCCAGCAGCCAAGGGCCAGGGTTAGGCTATGGCTACACCTTC.

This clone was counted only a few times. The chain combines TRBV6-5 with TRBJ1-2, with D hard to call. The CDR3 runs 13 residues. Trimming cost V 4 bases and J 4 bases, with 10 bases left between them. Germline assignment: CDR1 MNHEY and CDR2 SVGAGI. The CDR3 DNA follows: TGTGCCAGCAGTTCGCACGACACCTATGGCTACACCTTC. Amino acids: CASSSHDTYGYTF.

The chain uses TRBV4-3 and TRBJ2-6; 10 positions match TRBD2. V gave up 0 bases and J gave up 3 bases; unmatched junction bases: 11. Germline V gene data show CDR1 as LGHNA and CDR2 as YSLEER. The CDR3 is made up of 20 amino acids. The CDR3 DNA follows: TGCGCCAGCAGCCAAGACGCGATAGCTAGCGGGGGACTTGGGGCCAACGTCCTGACTTTC. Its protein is CASSQDAIASGGLGANVLTF.

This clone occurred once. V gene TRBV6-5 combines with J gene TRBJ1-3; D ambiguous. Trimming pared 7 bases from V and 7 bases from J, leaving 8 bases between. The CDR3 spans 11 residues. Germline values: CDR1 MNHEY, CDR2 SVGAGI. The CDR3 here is CASTSGNTIYF. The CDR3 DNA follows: TGTGCCAGCACCTCGGGGAACACCATATATTTT.

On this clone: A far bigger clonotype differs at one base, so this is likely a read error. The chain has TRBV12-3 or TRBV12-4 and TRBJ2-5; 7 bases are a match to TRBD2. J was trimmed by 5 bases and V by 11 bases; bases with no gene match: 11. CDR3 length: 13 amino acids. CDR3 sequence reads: CACTAAGGETQYF. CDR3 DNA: TGTGCCTGCACCGCGGCCGGGGGGGAGACCCAGTACTTC.

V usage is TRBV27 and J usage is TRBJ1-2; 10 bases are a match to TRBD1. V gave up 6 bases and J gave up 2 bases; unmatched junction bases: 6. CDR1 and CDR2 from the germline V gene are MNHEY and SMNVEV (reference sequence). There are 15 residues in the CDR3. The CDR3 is CASRGLGQGNYGYTF. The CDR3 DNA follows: TGTGCCAGCAGGGGATTGGGACAGGGGAACTATGGCTACACCTTC.

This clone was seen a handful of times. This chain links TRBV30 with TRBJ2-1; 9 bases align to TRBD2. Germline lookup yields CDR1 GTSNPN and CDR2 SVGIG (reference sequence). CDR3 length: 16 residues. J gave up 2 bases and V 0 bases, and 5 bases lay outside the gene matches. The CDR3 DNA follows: TGTGCCTGGAGTGTACGACGACTAGCGGCCTACAATGAGCAGTTCTTC. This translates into CAWSVRRLAAYNEQFF.

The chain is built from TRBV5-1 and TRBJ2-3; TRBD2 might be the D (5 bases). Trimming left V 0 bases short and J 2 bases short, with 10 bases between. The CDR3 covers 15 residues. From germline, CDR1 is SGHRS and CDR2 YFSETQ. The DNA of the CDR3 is TGCGCCAGCAGCTTGGGGAGGCCGACCACAGATACGCAGTATTTT. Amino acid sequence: CASSLGRPTTDTQYF.

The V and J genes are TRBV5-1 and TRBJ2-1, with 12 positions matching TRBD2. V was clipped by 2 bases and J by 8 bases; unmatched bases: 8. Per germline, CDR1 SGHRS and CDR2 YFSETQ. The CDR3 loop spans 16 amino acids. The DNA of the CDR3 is TGCGCCAGCAGCTTAAAACTAGCGGGAGGTAGGGATGAGCAGTTCTTC. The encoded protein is CASSLKLAGGRDEQFF.

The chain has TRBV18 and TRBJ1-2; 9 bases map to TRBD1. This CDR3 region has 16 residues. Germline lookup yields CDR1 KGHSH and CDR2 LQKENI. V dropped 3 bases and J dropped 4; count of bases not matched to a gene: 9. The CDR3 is CASSPFRDREAYGYTF. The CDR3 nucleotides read TGTGCCAGCTCACCGTTCCGGGACAGGGAAGCCTATGGCTACACCTTC.

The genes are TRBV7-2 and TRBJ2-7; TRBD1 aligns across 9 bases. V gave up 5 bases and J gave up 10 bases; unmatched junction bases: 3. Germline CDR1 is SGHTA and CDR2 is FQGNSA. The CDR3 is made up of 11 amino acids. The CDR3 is CASSRGQGQYF. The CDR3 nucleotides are TGTGCCAGCAGCAGGGGACAGGGACAGTACTTC.

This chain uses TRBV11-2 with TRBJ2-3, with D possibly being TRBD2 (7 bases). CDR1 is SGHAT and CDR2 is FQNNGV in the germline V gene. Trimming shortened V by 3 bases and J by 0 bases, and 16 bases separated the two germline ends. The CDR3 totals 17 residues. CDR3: CASSFRAGASSTDTQYF. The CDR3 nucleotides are TGTGCCAGCAGCTTCAGGGCGGGGGCCTCTAGCACAGATACGCAGTATTTT.

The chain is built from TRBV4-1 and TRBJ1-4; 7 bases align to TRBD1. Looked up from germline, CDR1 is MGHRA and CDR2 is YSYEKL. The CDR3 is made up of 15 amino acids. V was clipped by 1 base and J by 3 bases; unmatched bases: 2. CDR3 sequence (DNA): TGCGCCAGCAGCCAAGGGGACAGCTCTAATGAAAAACTGTTTTTT. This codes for CASSQGDSSNEKLFF.

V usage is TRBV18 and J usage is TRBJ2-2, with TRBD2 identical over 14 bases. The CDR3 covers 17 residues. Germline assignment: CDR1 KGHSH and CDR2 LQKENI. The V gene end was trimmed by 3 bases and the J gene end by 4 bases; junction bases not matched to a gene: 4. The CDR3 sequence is CASSPAGLAGGTGELFF. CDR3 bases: TGTGCCAGCTCACCCGCAGGACTAGCGGGAGGCACCGGGGAGCTGTTTTTT.